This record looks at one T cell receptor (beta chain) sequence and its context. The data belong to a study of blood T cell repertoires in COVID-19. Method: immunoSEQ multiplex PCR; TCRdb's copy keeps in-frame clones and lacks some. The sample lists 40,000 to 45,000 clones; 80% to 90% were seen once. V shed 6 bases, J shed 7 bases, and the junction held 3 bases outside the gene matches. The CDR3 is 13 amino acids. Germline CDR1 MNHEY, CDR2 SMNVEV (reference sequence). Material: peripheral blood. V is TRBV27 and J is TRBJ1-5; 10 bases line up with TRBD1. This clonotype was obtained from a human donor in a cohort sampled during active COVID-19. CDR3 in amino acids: CASRDRGGQPQHF. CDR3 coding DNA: TGTGCCAGCAGGGACAGGGGGGGACAGCCCCAGCATTTT.